What follows describes a single T cell receptor (beta chain). Antigen specificity is unknown. A junction boundary mismatches the germline segment, possibly from a read error. CDR1 and CDR2 (germline): SGHRS, YFSETQ. This CDR3 has 13 amino acids. The sample belongs to a study of cytomegalovirus exposure and HLA in healthy donors. PCR used 60 Vbeta primers and 13 Jbeta primers. The method was immunoSEQ multiplex PCR; TCRdb's version includes in-frame clones alone and lacks a portion of them. In all, the sample yields roughly 120,000 clones. Study-level findings and limits: Accurate prediction of HLA-A and HLA-B alleles (for most subjects) was reportedly achieved from TCR beta sequences. The only immune exposure information that was available was CMV serostatus.

Specimen: PBMCs. This chain joins TRBV5-1 and TRBJ1-1, with D possibly being TRBD1 (5 bases). This TCR was sampled from a man aged 25 to 40 in good health and CMV-seronegative. The CDR3 sequence is CPSSLGRDTEAFF. CDR3 bases: TGCCCCAGCAGCTTGGGCAGGGACACTGAAGCTTTCTTT.